The entry that follows covers one T cell receptor (beta chain) sequence. The ends lost 0 bases at V and 9 bases at J; junction bases unmatched: 7. The CDR3 totals 14 residues. CDR1 and CDR2 (germline): DFQATT, SNEGSKA (reference sequence). The second PCR ran roughly 7 to 12 cycles with a sample-barcoded 5' primer and J-beta primers. TCRdb reprocessed the 5' RACE reads with MiXCR, giving one entry per CDR3 protein. Here the sample spans about 1,800,000 distinct CDR3 sequences, 28% being singletons. This sample is drawn from a study of blood T cells in healthy people across ages. Each sample had at least 6.5 million PBMCs isolated.

The rearrangement uses TRBV20-1 and TRBJ2-1; the match to TRBD2 covers 8 bases. This TCR came from a woman younger than 45 in good health. Sequencing used blood. CDR3 amino acids: CSARDSSGGFEQFF. In DNA, the CDR3 is TGCAGTGCTAGAGATTCCAGCGGGGGCTTTGAGCAGTTCTTC.